This note documents a single T cell receptor beta chain sequence. The table lists this clonotype with many counts. Its cognate antigen has yet to be identified. Base qualities are not provided; no much larger clone lies one nucleotide away. cDNA was synthesized by template-switch 5'RACE using a primer with a 10-nucleotide random unique molecular identifier that tagged each TCR transcript. Over 180 million TCR-beta sequences, covering 15-18 subjects, were produced in each sequencing run. The RNeasy kit was used for extraction of total RNA. Using the KAPA Real-time Library Amplification kit, TCR-beta VDJ regions were amplified with primers for the TCR constant region and the 5'RACE anchor. A first PCR added sample indexes and Illumina adaptors, after which a second PCR increased the library yield. After purification with Ampure beads, the TCR product of roughly 650 bp was size-selected on a 2% E-gel SizeSelection system. Before pooling, library quality was assessed on a Bioanalyzer, concentration was determined with Qubit, and library quantification was performed with the Kapa Library Quantification kit. Libraries were sequenced paired-end 2 x 150 bp on an Illumina HiSeq 2500. To increase sequence diversity, about 25-31% phiX was spiked into each library pool. In the paper's pipeline: Quality-filtered reads were processed with the UMI-based MiGEC pipeline, and over 75% of raw TCR sequences were removed by the MiGEC pipeline during error correction. IMGT germline references were used for aligning VDJ genes, and each clonotype was defined as a unique CDR3 amino acid sequence together with its V-J genes. Clonal expansion, Shannon diversity, and CDR3 relatedness (CalcPairwiseDistances, ClusterSamples) were evaluated with VDJtools, and phylogenetic trees were built with CLCbio workbench. Using coefficient-of-variation modelling across technical triplicates, the study counted a clone as expanded if it had at least 8 unique UMIs. TCRdb redid the processing of the public reads, applying fastp at Q25 and MiXCR, and retained in-frame beta chains. Here each entry gathers all rows of one CDR3 protein and keeps the most common genes and DNA. The V and J calls shown here were made by TCRdb, not taken from the authors' results. In all, the sample holds about 18,000 distinct CDR3 sequences, and roughly 10% of those were seen once. Together, the top ten hold 29% of the sample.

This entry is derived from a study of neurological immune-mediated disorders (dated by TCRdb to the late 2010s). For context, the study as a whole: Peripheral blood TCR-beta repertoires from HTLV-I-associated myelopathy (HAM/TSP) patients, multiple sclerosis patients and healthy controls were compared by UMI-based sequencing. Of the approximately 70 subjects in the cohort, some 14 were HAM/TSP patients, around 35 were multiple sclerosis patients, and 20 were healthy controls. Longitudinal samples, technical triplicates and paired sorted CD4+ and CD8+ T-cell subsets, alongside PBMC samples, were included among the roughly 97 TCR-beta libraries.

Results the study describes overall, beyond this receptor: Expanded clones from different subjects shared no identical CDR3 amino acid sequences, which suggests that TCR-beta repertoires were private in all groups. TCR clonal expansion was highest in HAM/TSP patients and lowest in MS patients, with MS patients falling below even healthy controls.

Taken from cysteine to phenylalanine, the CDR3 has 17 residues. The only DNA kept is the CDR3, 51 bases in frame from the first base. From a lookup of the germline V gene, CDR1 and CDR2 are SGHRS and YFSETQ. Here V drops 2 bases and J drops 5 bases, and the junction holds 11 bases not matched to any gene. Healthy controls were blood bank volunteers in Maryland, USA. TCR libraries for sorted subsets were made from 1 million sorted CD4+ or CD8+ T cells. Peripheral blood was subjected to Ficoll-Hypaque density gradient centrifugation to isolate PBMCs, which were then cryopreserved in liquid nitrogen. The study also sequenced paired sorted CD4+ and CD8+ subsets from healthy controls, HAM/TSP patients and MS patients.

Specimen: CD8+ T cells from blood. This clonotype was obtained from a woman aged 50 to 60 in good health. The chain joins TRBV5-1 to TRBJ2-2; TRBD1 agrees with 8 junctional bases. The CDR3 in this case is CASSFSGTGGGTGELFF. The DNA sequence follows: TGCGCCAGCAGCTTCAGTGGTACAGGGGGTGGAACCGGGGAGCTGTTTTTT.